What follows is one TCR beta chain and its context. Its antigen is still unknown. The V end lost 2 bases, the J end lost 2 bases, and 13 bases lay between the germline ends. The CDR3 runs 15 residues. Germline CDR1 reads MNHEY; CDR2 reads SVGAGI. The source of the sample is a study of cytomegalovirus exposure and HLA in healthy donors. General observations from the study: Immune exposure information available was restricted to CMV serostatus.

Researchers ran the PCR with 60 Vbeta and 13 Jbeta primers. The method was immunoSEQ multiplex PCR; TCRdb's version includes in-frame clones alone and lacks a portion of them. The sample has 90,000 to 150,000 clones, 65% to 85% seen once. This sequence joins TRBV6-5 and TRBJ2-7, with D hard to call. Input material: PBMCs. This receptor was obtained from a middle-aged man in good health and CMV-seropositive. Here the CDR3 DNA reads TGTGCCAGCAGTTACCGAGGCAGCCAGACCTACGAGCAGTACTTC. Its protein product is CASSYRGSQTYEQYF.